The 24 T cell receptor beta chains below all came from one sample that was sequenced in a study of blood T cell repertoires in COVID-19. Assay used: immunoSEQ multiplex PCR; TCRdb lists only in-frame clones, some missing. The data show roughly 68,000 clones, approximately 85% seen once. Source material: peripheral blood. The source is a man aged 50 to 60 with acute or convalescent COVID-19.

CDR3 DNA sequence: TGTGCCAGCAGTCGCCAACTAGGGAGTTACGAGCAGTACTTC. Translating it yields CASSRQLGSYEQYF. This rearrangement joins TRBV27 to TRBJ2-7; a weak D match, TRBD2 (5 bases). Germline CDR1 and CDR2: MNHEY and SMNVEV (reference sequence). V shed 5 bases and J shed 4 bases, with 15 bases lying between them. This CDR3 contains 14 residues.

The rearrangement joins TRBV2 to TRBJ2-2; 8 bases match TRBD2. The CDR3 has 15 amino acids. Unmatched junction bases numbered 6, after V lost 3 bases and J lost 6 bases. Germline values: CDR1 SNHLY, CDR2 FYNNEI. This chain's CDR3 is CASSDAPGGAGELFF. The CDR3 nucleotides read TGTGCCAGCAGTGATGCCCCCGGGGGGGCCGGGGAGCTGTTTTTT.

The chain couples TRBV20-1 to TRBJ1-1; D gene ambiguous. Germline CDR1 and CDR2: DFQATT and SNEGSKA (reference sequence). The CDR3 consists of 12 residues. V was trimmed by 5 bases and J by 1 base, leaving 8 bases between them. Here the CDR3 reads CSARGQNTEAFF. In DNA form, the CDR3 reads TGCAGTGCTCGTGGGCAGAACACTGAAGCTTTCTTT.

Written as DNA, the CDR3 is TGTGCCAGCAGCCAATTCCTAGCGGGGGGGCTAGATACGCAGTATTTT. This translates into CASSQFLAGGLDTQYF. The V and J genes are TRBV3-1 (or the pseudogene TRBV3-2) and TRBJ2-3, with TRBD2 matching 12 bases. V was clipped by 2 bases and J by 5 bases; unmatched bases: 5. Germline V gives CDR1 LGHDT, CDR2 YNNKEL (reference sequence). The CDR3 spans 16 residues.

V gene TRBV6-5 combines with J gene TRBJ2-1; TRBD2 might be the D (5 bases). Per the germline V gene, CDR1 is MNHEY and CDR2 is SVGAGI. V dropped 2 bases and J dropped 9 bases, with 11 bases sitting between them. The CDR3 spans 13 residues. The CDR3 bases are TGTGCCAGCAGTTACCCGGACTCGGCTGAGCAGTTCTTC. Its translation: CASSYPDSAEQFF.

This chain connects TRBV30 to TRBJ1-2; 8 nucleotides agree with TRBD1. V was pared by 8 bases and J by 3 bases, with 5 bases of the junction left unmatched. CDR1 is GTSNPN and CDR2 is SVGIG in the germline V gene (reference sequence). The CDR3 is 12 residues long. The CDR3 bases are TGTGCCGGAAAGACAGGGGACTATGGCTACACCTTC. Protein sequence: CAGKTGDYGYTF.

The rearrangement links TRBV3-1 (or the pseudogene TRBV3-2) to TRBJ2-2; perhaps TRBD2 as D (6 bases). Germline CDR1 is LGHDT and CDR2 is YNNKEL (reference sequence). Deletions cut 4 bases from V and 8 bases from J, with 14 bases between. The CDR3 covers 14 residues. CDR3 residues: CASSRIRGLGELFF. The CDR3, as DNA: TGTGCCAGCAGCCGGATTCGGGGGTTAGGGGAGCTGTTTTTT.

The chain has TRBV19 and TRBJ2-1, with 9 bases aligning to TRBD1. V shed 3 bases, J shed 3 bases, and the junction held 6 bases outside the gene matches. Germline V gives CDR1 LNHDA, CDR2 SQIVND (reference sequence). This CDR3 has 16 amino acids. In DNA, the CDR3 is TGTGCCAGTAGTATTGAACAGGGGGCTAGCTACAATGAGCAGTTCTTC. Protein: CASSIEQGASYNEQFF.

This clone has more than one count but fewer than ten. The gene calls are TRBV7-8 and TRBJ2-7; no firm D call. The CDR3 covers 12 residues. The germline CDR1 and CDR2 sequences are SGHVS and FQNEAQ. V was clipped by 0 bases and J by 5 bases, with 5 bases between them. The chain's CDR3 is CASSLAAHEQYF. The CDR3 bases are TGTGCCAGCAGCTTAGCGGCCCACGAGCAGTACTTC. The whole variable domain, filled in from reference TRBV7-8 and TRBJ2-7, reads GAGVSQSPRYKVAKRGQDVALRCDPISGHVSLFWYQQALGQGPEFLTYFQNEAQLDKSGLPSDRFFAERPEGSVSTLKIQRTQQEDSAVYLCASSLAAHEQYFGPGTRLTVT.

The chain links TRBV27 to TRBJ2-5; TRBD2 aligns across 10 bases. The CDR3 is made up of 16 amino acids. With 2 bases clipped from V and 2 bases from J, the junction kept 5 bases outside the gene matches. Germline assignment: CDR1 MNHEY and CDR2 SMNVEV (reference sequence). The CDR3 sequence: CASSLLAGDLQETQYF. The CDR3 DNA reads TGTGCCAGCAGTTTACTAGCGGGGGACTTACAAGAGACCCAGTACTTC.

The V and J genes are TRBV6-5 and TRBJ2-1; 8 nucleotides line up with TRBD1. V was clipped by 8 bases and J by 7 bases; unmatched bases: 10. The length of the CDR3 is 14 residues. Germline CDR1 is MNHEY and CDR2 is SVGAGI. The CDR3 here is CASARTGNLNEQFF. CDR3 in DNA: TGTGCCAGCGCCAGGACAGGGAATCTTAATGAGCAGTTCTTC.

The gene calls are TRBV4-1 and TRBJ2-7; the match to TRBD1 covers 9 bases. V trimming: 1 base; J trimming: 6 bases; junction bases outside the gene matches: 10. The CDR3 covers 16 residues. Germline CDR1 and CDR2: MGHRA and YSYEKL. The CDR3 bases are TGCGCCAGCAGCCAAGTCGCGGACAGGGGATATGGCGAGCAGTACTTC. Its protein product is CASSQVADRGYGEQYF.

The V and J genes are TRBV4-1 and TRBJ1-5, with 7 bases fitting TRBD1. Germline lookup yields CDR1 MGHRA and CDR2 YSYEKL. This CDR3 spans 17 amino acids. The V segment lost 1 base and the J segment 0 bases; nucleotides outside the gene matches: 6. The CDR3 region is CASSQVGQATSNQPQHF. The CDR3 nucleotides are TGCGCCAGCAGCCAAGTCGGACAGGCTACTAGCAATCAGCCCCAGCATTTT.

The CDR3 loop is CSASIGSGNTIYF. Written as DNA, the CDR3 is TGCAGTGCTAGTATCGGCTCTGGAAACACCATATATTTT. The chain links TRBV20-1 to TRBJ1-3; D gene unclear. The CDR3 is 13 residues long. V lost 3 bases, J lost 0 bases, and 6 bases lay in between. The germline gives CDR1 DFQATT, CDR2 SNEGSKA (reference sequence).

The V and J genes are TRBV27 and TRBJ1-1; 8 bases match TRBD1. Germline CDR1 and CDR2: MNHEY and SMNVEV (reference sequence). The CDR3 runs to 14 residues. Trimming cost V 2 bases and J 4 bases; bases outside gene matches: 3. CDR3 nucleotides: TGTGCCAGCAGTTTAGAGACAGGGGTCACTGAAGCTTTCTTT. Protein product: CASSLETGVTEAFF.

This clone was recorded once. The chain couples TRBV19 to TRBJ2-3, with D possibly being TRBD2 (5 bases). Germline lookup yields CDR1 LNHDA and CDR2 SQIVND (reference sequence). The CDR3 runs 13 residues. V lost 3 bases and J 4 bases, leaving 8 bases between the germline ends. CDR3 protein: CASSMLASDTQYF. In DNA, the CDR3 is TGTGCCAGTAGTATGCTAGCCTCAGATACGCAGTATTTT.

This clone was picked up one time. The rearrangement uses TRBV29-1 and TRBJ2-7; D perhaps matches TRBD2 (6 bases). The CDR3 covers 12 residues. Per germline, CDR1 SQVTM and CDR2 ANQGSEA. V was trimmed by 6 bases and J by 4 bases, leaving 13 bases between them. The CDR3 spells CSVRRAAYEQYF. CDR3 DNA sequence: TGCAGCGTCCGGAGGGCAGCTTACGAGCAGTACTTC.

The rearrangement links TRBV18 to TRBJ2-3, with D possibly being TRBD1 (6 bases). The CDR3 spans 14 residues. From germline, CDR1 is KGHSH and CDR2 LQKENI. V lost 4 bases and J 2 bases, leaving 10 bases between the germline ends. CDR3 nucleotides: TGTGCCAGCTCACGTGGACAGTTCACAGATACGCAGTATTTT. This codes for CASSRGQFTDTQYF.

In its sample, this clone was seen once. V usage is TRBV7-9 and J usage is TRBJ2-1, with 8 bases identical to TRBD1. Germline CDR1 is SEHNR and CDR2 is FQNEAQ (reference sequence). The CDR3 has 14 amino acids. V dropped 5 bases and J dropped 7; count of bases not matched to a gene: 7. The CDR3 DNA reads TGTGCCAGCAGCACGACAGGGGCTATGAATGAGCAGTTCTTC. This gives the protein CASSTTGAMNEQFF.

The CDR3, as DNA: TGTGCCAGCAGAAAACAGGGGGACACTGAAGCTTTCTTT. Encoded protein: CASRKQGDTEAFF. J is TRBJ1-1 and V is TRBV6-5, with 8 bases fitting TRBD1. CDR3 size: 13 residues. The germline CDR1 and CDR2 sequences are MNHEY and SVGAGI. J lost 3 bases, V lost 6 bases, and 3 bases had no gene match.

V is TRBV27 and J is TRBJ1-6; 7 nucleotides agree with TRBD1. The V and J ends lost 5 bases and 10 bases, in that order; junction bases with no gene match: 5. This CDR3 is built from 13 residues. CDR1 is MNHEY, CDR2 SMNVEV, per germline (reference sequence). The CDR3 DNA follows: TGTGCCAGCAGTCAGGGGGAAAACTCACCCCTCCACTTT. Translated: CASSQGENSPLHF.

CDR3 sequence reads: CASTTSGHGMNTEAFF. The CDR3 coding sequence is TGTGCCAGCACCACCTCTGGGCACGGCATGAACACTGAAGCTTTCTTT. V and J are TRBV6-6 and TRBJ1-1; no firm D call. The V gene lost 7 bases and the J gene lost 0 bases, with 18 bases spanning the gap. Germline V lookup: CDR1 MNHNY, CDR2 SVGAGI (reference sequence). The CDR3 totals 16 residues.

The rearrangement joins TRBV5-6 to TRBJ2-6; D ambiguous. This CDR3 contains 17 residues. Germline loops: CDR1 SGHDT, CDR2 YYEEEE. V gave up 2 bases and J gave up 0 bases, with 12 bases separating them. The CDR3 DNA sequence: TGTGCCAGCAGCTTACAGTCCACAAGCTCTGGGGCCAACGTCCTGACTTTC. Translated, it gives CASSLQSTSSGANVLTF.

The chain combines TRBV3-1 (or the pseudogene TRBV3-2) with TRBJ1-1; possibly TRBD1 for D (5 bases). This CDR3 contains 13 residues. With 6 bases removed from V and 7 bases from J, the gap between germline ends came to 15 bases. Germline V gene lookup returns CDR1 LGHDT and CDR2 YNNKEL (reference sequence). The CDR3 region has the DNA TGTGCCAGCAGTCCCGGACGGGGGGGTGAAGCTTTCTTT. Its translation is CASSPGRGGEAFF.